This T cell receptor beta chain originates from a study of OX40 agonist ivuxolimab in advanced cancers. Only in-frame clones appear in the TCRdb table, and some are missing; sequencing was by immunoSEQ multiplex PCR. The table lists 29,000 or so clones, more than 85% of them singletons. The V gene's germline CDR1 is SEHNR and CDR2 FQNEAQ (reference sequence). CDR3 length: 14 residues. Trimming shortened V by 6 bases and J by 3 bases, and 11 bases separated the two germline ends. The sequencing used CD4+ or CD8+ T cells sorted from blood, collected in a trial of the OX40 agonist ivuxolimab. J is TRBJ1-4 and V is TRBV7-9; tentatively, D is TRBD1 (5 bases). The receptor comes from an adult with an advanced solid tumor such as melanoma, head and neck, liver or kidney cancer. For the CDR3, the DNA is TGTGCCAGCAGACCAGGGTGGGCTAATGAAAAACTGTTTTTT. Amino acid sequence: CASRPGWANEKLFF.